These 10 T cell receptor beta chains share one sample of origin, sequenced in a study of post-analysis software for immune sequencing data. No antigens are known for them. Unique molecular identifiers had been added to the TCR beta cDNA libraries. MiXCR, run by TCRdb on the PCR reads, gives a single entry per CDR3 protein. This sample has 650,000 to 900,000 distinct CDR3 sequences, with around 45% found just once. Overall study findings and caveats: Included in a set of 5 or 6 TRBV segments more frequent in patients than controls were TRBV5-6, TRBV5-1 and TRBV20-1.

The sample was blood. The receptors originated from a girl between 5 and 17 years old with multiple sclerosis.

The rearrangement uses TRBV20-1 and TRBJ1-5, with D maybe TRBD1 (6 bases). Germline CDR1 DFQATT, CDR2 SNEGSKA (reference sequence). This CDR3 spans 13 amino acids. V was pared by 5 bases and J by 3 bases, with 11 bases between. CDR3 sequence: CSAGGGYNQPQHF. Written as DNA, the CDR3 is TGCAGTGCTGGAGGGGGATACAATCAGCCCCAGCATTTT.

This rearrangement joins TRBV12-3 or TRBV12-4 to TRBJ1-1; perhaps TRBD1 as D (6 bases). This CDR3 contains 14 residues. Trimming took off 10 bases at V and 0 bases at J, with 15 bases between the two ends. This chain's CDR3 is CATIPGALNTEAFF. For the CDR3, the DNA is TGTGCCACTATCCCGGGGGCTTTGAACACTGAAGCTTTCTTT.

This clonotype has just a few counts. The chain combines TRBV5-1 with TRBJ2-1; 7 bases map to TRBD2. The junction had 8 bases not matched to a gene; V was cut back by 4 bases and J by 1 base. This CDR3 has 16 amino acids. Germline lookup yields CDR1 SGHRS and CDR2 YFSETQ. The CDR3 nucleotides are TGCGCCAGCAGCCTCGGCGGGAGTGCTTCCTACAATGAGCAGTTCTTC. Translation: CASSLGGSASYNEQFF.

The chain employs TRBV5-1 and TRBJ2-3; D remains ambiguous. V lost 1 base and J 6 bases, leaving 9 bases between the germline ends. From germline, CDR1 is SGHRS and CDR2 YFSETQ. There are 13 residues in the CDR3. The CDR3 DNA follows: TGCGCCAGCAGCTTGAAGCTCCTCGATACGCAGTATTTT. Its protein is CASSLKLLDTQYF.

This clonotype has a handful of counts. The CDR3, as DNA: TGTGCCAGCAGTTTTCTTTCCGGAATCAGGGGGAACGAGCAGTACTTC. Its protein product is CASSFLSGIRGNEQYF. The chain uses TRBV6-5 and TRBJ2-7, with 7 positions matching TRBD1. Germline CDR1 MNHEY, CDR2 SVGAGI. The V and J ends lost 4 bases and 5 bases, in that order; junction bases with no gene match: 14. This CDR3 region has 16 residues.

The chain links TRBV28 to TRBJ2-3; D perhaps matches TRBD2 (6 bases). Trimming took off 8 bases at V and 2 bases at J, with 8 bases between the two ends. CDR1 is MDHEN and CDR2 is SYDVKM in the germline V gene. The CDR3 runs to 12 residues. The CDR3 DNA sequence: TGTGCCAGCGGGACTGTCACAGATACGCAGTATTTT. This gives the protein CASGTVTDTQYF. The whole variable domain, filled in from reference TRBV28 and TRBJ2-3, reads DVKVTQSSRYLVKRTGEKVFLECVQDMDHENMFWYRQDPGLGLRLIYFSYDVKMKEKGDIPEGYSVSREKKERFSLILESASTNQTSMYLCASGTVTDTQYFGPGTRLTVL.

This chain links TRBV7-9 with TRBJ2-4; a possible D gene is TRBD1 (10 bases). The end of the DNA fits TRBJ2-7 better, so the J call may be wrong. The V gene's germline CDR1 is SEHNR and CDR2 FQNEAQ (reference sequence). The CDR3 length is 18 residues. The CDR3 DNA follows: TGTGCCAGCAGCCCAAGCGGGGGGAGACAGGGGGCTTCCTACGAGCAGTACTTC. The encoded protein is CASSPSGGRQGASYEQYF.

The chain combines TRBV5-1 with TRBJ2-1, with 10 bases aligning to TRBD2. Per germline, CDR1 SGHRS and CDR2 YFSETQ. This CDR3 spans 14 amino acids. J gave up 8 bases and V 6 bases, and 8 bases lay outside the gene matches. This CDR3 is CASIAGGPSHEQFF. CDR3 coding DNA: TGCGCCAGCATAGCGGGAGGCCCCAGCCATGAGCAGTTCTTC.

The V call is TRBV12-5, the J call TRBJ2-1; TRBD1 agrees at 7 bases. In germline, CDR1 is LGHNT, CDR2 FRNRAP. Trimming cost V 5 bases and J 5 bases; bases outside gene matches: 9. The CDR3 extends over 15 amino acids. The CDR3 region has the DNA TGTGCTAGTGGTCAAACCGGGACAGTAAACAATGAGCAGTTCTTC. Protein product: CASGQTGTVNNEQFF.

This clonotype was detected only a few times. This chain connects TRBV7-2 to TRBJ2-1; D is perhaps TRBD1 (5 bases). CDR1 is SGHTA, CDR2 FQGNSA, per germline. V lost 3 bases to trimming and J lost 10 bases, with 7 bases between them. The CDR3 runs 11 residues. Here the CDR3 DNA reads TGTGCCAGCAGCTTGCCAGGGGAGCAGTTCTTC. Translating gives CASSLPGEQFF.